The rows below give T cell receptor beta chains drawn from one sample of a study of blood T cell repertoires in COVID-19. Here immunoSEQ multiplex PCR was the method, and the copy in TCRdb shows in-frame clones only, minus some. Of approximately 300,000 clones listed, about nine tenths are singletons. Source material: PBMCs or T cells enriched from blood (not recorded which). Every receptor here comes from a woman between 18 and 30 years old who had recovered from COVID-19. The CDR3 runs from the conserved cysteine through the conserved F or W. Each record gives: J gene, D gene, clone size, V gene, CDR3 protein, CDR3 DNA. A D gene is named only where the DNA matches it firmly. The size entry is marked missing in some rows and otherwise reads once, few, many or a size class.

TRBJ2-5,TRBD1,.,TRBV5-5,CASSIQGAPGETQYF,TGTGCCAGCAGCATACAGGGGGCGCCGGGGGAGACCCAGTACTTC
TRBJ2-1,.,.,TRBV7-3,CASSPIGGEVHNEQFF,TGTGCCAGCAGCCCTATAGGGGGAGAGGTGCACAATGAGCAGTTCTTC
TRBJ1-3,.,.,TRBV6-5,CAILNRQYGNTIYF,TGTGCCATCCTAAACAGACAGTATGGAAACACCATATATTTT
TRBJ1-5,.,.,TRBV6-1,CASSERSGGSQPQHF,TGTGCCAGCAGTGAAAGGAGCGGGGGCAGTCAGCCCCAGCATTTT
TRBJ1-6,.,.,TRBV9,CASSVLNEENSPLHF,TGTGCCAGCAGCGTATTAAACGAAGAGAATTCACCCCTCCACTTT
TRBJ2-1,TRBD2,.,TRBV7-9,CASISSGSYNEQFF,TGTGCCAGCATCAGTAGCGGGTCCTACAATGAGCAGTTCTTC
TRBJ1-5,.,.,TRBV2,CASSVSGYQPQHF,TGTGCCAGCAGTGTCAGCGGATATCAGCCCCAGCATTTT
TRBJ2-2,TRBD1,once,TRBV19,CASSIRTGGTGELFF,TGTGCCAGTAGTATACGGACAGGGGGCACCGGGGAGCTGTTTTTT
TRBJ2-5,TRBD2,.,TRBV2,CASSPGLAGGKQETQYF,TGTGCCAGCAGTCCAGGACTAGCGGGAGGCAAACAAGAGACCCAGTACTTC
TRBJ2-2,TRBD1,many,TRBV28,CASSLGTGDTGELFF,TGTGCCAGCAGTTTAGGGACAGGGGACACCGGGGAGCTGTTTTTT
TRBJ1-6,TRBD1,.,TRBV2,CASRTGDESPLHF,TGTGCCAGCAGGACAGGGGATGAGTCACCCCTCCACTTT
TRBJ1-2,.,.,TRBV14,CASSQGQSYGYTF,TGTGCCAGCAGCCAAGGGCAGTCCTATGGCTACACCTTC
TRBJ2-7,.,once,TRBV28,CASSPLHEQYF,TGTGCCAGCAGTCCCCTTCACGAGCAGTACTTC
TRBJ2-2,TRBD2,.,TRBV19,CATSPWRGGTGELFF,TGTGCCACCTCCCCTTGGCGGGGGGGCACCGGGGAGCTGTTTTTT
TRBJ2-1,.,.,TRBV6-4,CASSDSTARSYNEQFF,TGTGCCAGCAGTGACTCGACAGCACGTTCCTACAATGAGCAGTTCTTC
TRBJ2-7,.,once,TRBV3-1/TRBV3-2,CASSPDGYYEQYF,TGTGCCAGCAGCCCAGACGGTTACTACGAGCAGTACTTC
TRBJ1-1,TRBD1,.,TRBV6-5,CASRRQGATEAFF,TGTGCCAGCAGACGACAGGGGGCCACTGAAGCTTTCTTT
TRBJ1-1,.,few,TRBV7-9,CASSSREGGGTEAFF,TGTGCCAGCAGCTCCCGGGAGGGGGGTGGCACTGAAGCTTTCTTT
TRBJ1-2,TRBD1,.,TRBV7-8,CASSLRDSAILNYGYTF,TGTGCCAGCAGCTTAAGGGACAGTGCAATACTCAACTATGGCTACACCTTC
TRBJ1-1,.,.,TRBV19,CASSIRVGRFNTEAFF,TGTGCCAGTAGTATTCGCGTTGGGCGATTCAACACTGAAGCTTTCTTT
TRBJ1-5,TRBD1,.,TRBV4-1,CASSQVPGQGNQPQHF,TGCGCCAGCAGCCAAGTGCCGGGACAGGGAAATCAGCCCCAGCATTTT
TRBJ2-2,TRBD1,.,TRBV5-1,CASSTGTGGPTGELFF,TGCGCCAGCAGCACCGGGACAGGGGGCCCCACCGGGGAGCTGTTTTTT
TRBJ1-1,.,.,TRBV5-4,CASSWSTGNTEAFF,TGTGCCAGCAGCTGGTCTACGGGGAACACTGAAGCTTTCTTT
TRBJ1-2,TRBD1,.,TRBV7-2,CASSLTGTGAGYTF,TGTGCCAGCAGCCTTACCGGGACAGGGGCCGGCTACACCTTC
TRBJ1-2,TRBD1,once,TRBV24-1,CATSDLHPGGRLNYGYTF,TGTGCCACCAGTGATTTGCATCCAGGGGGCCGACTTAACTATGGCTACACCTTC
TRBJ1-3,TRBD1,.,TRBV30,CAWNTGGSGNTIYF,TGTGCCTGGAACACAGGGGGCTCTGGAAACACCATATATTTT
TRBJ2-2,.,few,TRBV24-1,CATSEAGTGELFF,TGTGCCACCAGTGAAGCAGGCACCGGGGAGCTGTTTTTT
TRBJ2-1,TRBD2,once,TRBV5-1,CASSFTSGGGNEQFF,TGCGCCAGCAGCTTCACTAGCGGGGGAGGCAATGAGCAGTTCTTC
TRBJ1-3,TRBD1,.,TRBV4-1,CASSQEDRGQSGNTIYF,TGCGCCAGCAGCCAGGAGGACAGGGGACAGTCTGGAAACACCATATATTTT
TRBJ2-1,.,.,TRBV5-1,CASSLWRPYYNEQFF,TGCGCCAGCAGCTTGTGGCGGCCCTACTACAATGAGCAGTTCTTC
TRBJ2-7,TRBD1,.,TRBV3-1/TRBV3-2,CASSQEGQGIDEQYF,TGTGCCAGCAGCCAAGAGGGACAGGGGATCGACGAGCAGTACTTC
TRBJ1-3,.,few,TRBV5-4,CASSLAGGNTIYF,TGTGCCAGCAGCTTAGCCGGGGGAAACACCATATATTTT
TRBJ2-7,.,.,TRBV6-1,CASSEGGSYEQYF,TGTGCCAGCAGTGAAGGTGGCAGCTACGAGCAGTACTTC
TRBJ2-1,.,.,TRBV28,CASSLYPSQGNEQFF,TGTGCCAGCAGTTTATACCCCTCACAGGGCAATGAGCAGTTCTTC
TRBJ1-1,TRBD1,once,TRBV7-8,CASSFGRGLSSTEAFF,TGTGCCAGCAGCTTTGGCAGGGGGCTGAGTAGCACTGAAGCTTTCTTT
TRBJ2-7,TRBD1,once,TRBV2,CASATGGNYEQYF,TGTGCCAGCGCTACAGGGGGTAACTACGAGCAGTACTTC
TRBJ1-6,TRBD1,.,TRBV3-1/TRBV3-2,CASSRLTGDNNSPLHF,TGTGCCAGCAGCCGACTGACAGGGGATAATAATTCACCCCTCCACTTT
TRBJ1-1,.,few,TRBV6-5,CASSRTGSTTEAFF,TGTGCCAGCAGTCGAACAGGGTCAACCACTGAAGCTTTCTTT
TRBJ1-6,.,.,TRBV30,CAWRSRTVWNSPLHF,TGTGCCTGGAGGTCGAGGACAGTCTGGAATTCACCCCTCCACTTT
TRBJ2-7,.,.,TRBV6-5,CASSRDRRSYEQYF,TGTGCCAGCAGCCGCGACAGAAGATCCTACGAGCAGTACTTC
TRBJ2-5,TRBD2,.,TRBV4-2,CASSQDGTSGGAETQYF,TGTGCCAGCAGCCAAGATGGGACTAGCGGGGGGGCAGAGACCCAGTACTTC
TRBJ1-3,TRBD1,.,TRBV5-1,CASSLAGGIWNTIYF,TGCGCCAGCAGCTTGGCAGGGGGGATTTGGAACACCATATATTTT
TRBJ1-6,.,many,TRBV6-5,CASTQGQGYNSPLHF,TGTGCCAGCACCCAGGGGCAGGGATATAATTCACCCCTCCACTTT
TRBJ2-2,.,once,TRBV7-2,CASSFRGTNTGELFF,TGTGCCAGCAGCTTCCGGGGGACGAACACCGGGGAGCTGTTTTTT
TRBJ2-5,.,.,TRBV24-1,CATSDPGSGQGKQETQYF,TGTGCCACCAGTGACCCCGGCTCCGGGCAGGGCAAACAAGAGACCCAGTACTTC
TRBJ1-1,.,.,TRBV5-1,CASSFLPLDRTEAFF,TGCGCCAGCAGCTTTCTCCCCCTTGACAGAACTGAAGCTTTCTTT
TRBJ1-5,TRBD1,.,TRBV30,CAWSEYRGNQPQHF,TGTGCCTGGAGTGAATACAGGGGTAATCAGCCCCAGCATTTT
TRBJ1-4,TRBD1,once,TRBV5-5,CASSGQAIPLGEKLFF,TGTGCCAGCAGCGGACAGGCCATCCCTCTAGGTGAAAAACTGTTTTTT
TRBJ2-3,TRBD1,.,TRBV5-1,CASSLQGATDTQYF,TGCGCCAGCAGCTTGCAGGGGGCTACAGATACGCAGTATTTT
TRBJ2-1,TRBD2,.,TRBV9,CASSALAGEFNEQFF,TGTGCCAGCAGCGCACTAGCGGGAGAATTTAATGAGCAGTTCTTC
TRBJ1-2,.,.,TRBV28,CASHSPRGYTF,TGTGCCAGCCACTCTCCAAGAGGCTACACCTTC
TRBJ2-3,TRBD1,.,TRBV10-3,CAIRTSPTGGTDTQYF,TGTGCCATCAGAACGTCGCCGACAGGGGGAACAGATACGCAGTATTTT